This T cell receptor (beta chain) appears in the sequencing data of a study of blood T cell repertoires in COVID-19. Overall study context: The samples span acute and convalescent COVID-19 from the United States, Italy and Spain. T cells, B-cell-depleted T cells, or PBMCs supplied cDNA or gDNA.

J was trimmed by 7 bases and V by 4 bases; bases with no gene match: 10. Germline loops: CDR1 MGHRA, CDR2 YSYEKL. This CDR3 has 17 amino acids. Under the authors' procedure: By means of reference gene primer amplification, nucleated cell counts were estimated. Measured with immunoSEQ multiplex PCR; TCRdb has only the in-frame clones, and not every one. V, J and clone size were drawn from that table, and D and trimming were deduced from the DNA. The data hold 70,000 or so clones, with 80% observed a single time. This sequence joins TRBV4-1 and TRBJ2-1; TRBD2 agrees at 13 bases. This clonotype was sampled from a human donor in a cohort sampled during active COVID-19. The specimen was peripheral blood. CDR3 in amino acids: CASSRWGLAGIRNEQFF. The CDR3 DNA reads as TGCGCCAGCAGCCGGTGGGGACTAGCGGGAATTCGGAATGAGCAGTTCTTC.